These T cell receptor beta chains were read from a single sample in a study of blood T cell repertoires in COVID-19. The method was immunoSEQ multiplex PCR; TCRdb's version includes in-frame clones alone and lacks a portion of them. The table has fewer than 200,000 clones, 80% to 90% seen once; the top ten hold roughly 8.6%. What was sequenced was PBMCs or T cells enriched from blood (not recorded which). Source of these receptors: a young woman who had recovered from COVID-19. The CDR3 runs from the conserved cysteine through the conserved F or W. A D gene is named only where the DNA matches it firmly. Size is stated for part of the rows, as once, few or many counts, or as a class when the clone is expanded.

j_call clone_size d_call v_call cdr3_aa cdr3_nt
TRBJ2-3 - - TRBV2 CASSGEQGYTDTQYF TGTGCCAGCAGTGGAGAGCAGGGGTACACAGATACGCAGTATTTT
TRBJ2-1 many - TRBV3-1/TRBV3-2 CASSPLGGRSYNEQFF TGTGCCAGCAGCCCCCTGGGGGGGCGCTCCTACAATGAGCAGTTCTTC
TRBJ2-6 - - TRBV4-3 CASSQEAPRAGANVLTF TGCGCCAGCAGCCAAGAGGCTCCCAGGGCTGGGGCCAACGTCCTGACTTTC
TRBJ1-4 once - TRBV19 CASRDWGHNEKLFF TGTGCTTCGCGCGATTGGGGGCATAATGAAAAACTGTTTTTT
TRBJ2-1 - TRBD2 TRBV4-2 CASSQGLAGDNEQFF TGTGCCAGCAGCCAGGGACTAGCGGGGGACAATGAGCAGTTCTTC
TRBJ2-7 - - TRBV7-3 CASSLPGDEQYF TGTGCCAGCAGCTTACCAGGGGACGAGCAGTACTTC
TRBJ2-5 - TRBD2 TRBV5-1 CASSLIAGETQYF TGCGCCAGCAGCCTAATAGCGGGAGAGACCCAGTACTTC
TRBJ2-1 - TRBD2 TRBV6-8 CAKDSAGGLGNEQFF TGTGCCAAGGATTCAGCGGGAGGGCTCGGCAATGAGCAGTTCTTC
TRBJ1-1 few TRBD1 TRBV7-9 CASSLVPTGRRTEAFF TGTGCCAGCAGCTTAGTCCCGACAGGGCGAAGGACTGAAGCTTTCTTT
TRBJ1-4 - TRBD1 TRBV27 CASSPLQGVGGKLFF TGTGCCAGCAGCCCCCTACAGGGGGTTGGAGGAAAACTGTTTTTT
TRBJ2-1 - TRBD2 TRBV2 CASSWFREGPYNEQFF TGTGCCAGCAGTTGGTTTCGGGAGGGTCCCTACAATGAGCAGTTCTTC
TRBJ2-7 - - TRBV2 CASSPDSPYEQYF TGTGCCAGCAGCCCGGACAGCCCCTACGAGCAGTACTTC
TRBJ2-3 - TRBD1 TRBV10-1 CASSDRGTGGTDTQYF TGCGCCAGCAGTGACCGGGGGACAGGGGGCACAGATACGCAGTATTTT
TRBJ2-3 - - TRBV5-5 CASSSSTDTQYF TGTGCCAGCAGCTCCTCCACAGATACGCAGTATTTT
TRBJ2-1 once TRBD1 TRBV7-8 CASSFRDRSYNEQFF TGTGCCAGCAGCTTCCGGGACAGAAGCTACAATGAGCAGTTCTTC
TRBJ1-5 - - TRBV27 CASSYLSNQPQHF TGTGCCAGCAGTTATCTAAGCAATCAGCCCCAGCATTTT
TRBJ2-1 - TRBD1 TRBV15 CATSRDGQGARNEQFF TGTGCCACCAGCAGAGACGGACAGGGGGCCCGGAATGAGCAGTTCTTC
TRBJ1-2 few - TRBV28 CASSFHRSANYGYTF TGTGCCAGCAGCTTTCACAGGTCAGCTAACTATGGCTACACCTTC
TRBJ2-5 once TRBD1 TRBV2 CASRVPGQEETQYF TGTGCCAGCAGAGTACCGGGACAGGAAGAGACCCAGTACTTC
TRBJ1-6 - - TRBV12-3/TRBV12-4 CASTGSYNSPLHF TGTGCCAGCACAGGGTCCTATAATTCACCCCTCCACTTT
TRBJ2-7 - TRBD2 TRBV27 CATSHGGDFYEQYF TGTGCCACCTCCCACGGGGGGGATTTCTACGAGCAGTACTTC
TRBJ2-7 - TRBD1 TRBV2 CASSRSSGTAYEQYF TGTGCCAGCAGTCGATCCTCCGGGACAGCCTACGAGCAGTACTTC
TRBJ2-7 - TRBD1 TRBV9 CASSPGTGGALTPYEQYF TGTGCCAGCAGCCCTGGGACAGGGGGCGCATTAACCCCCTACGAGCAGTACTTC
TRBJ1-5 - - TRBV27 CASSPQGWSNQPQHF TGTGCCAGCAGTCCTCAGGGTTGGAGCAATCAGCCCCAGCATTTT
TRBJ2-5 - - TRBV7-6 CASSLVASAGYQETQYF TGTGCCAGCAGCTTAGTGGCTAGCGCCGGGTACCAAGAGACCCAGTACTTC
TRBJ1-4 - - TRBV28 CASRATNEKLFF TGTGCCAGCCGGGCAACTAATGAAAAACTGTTTTTT
TRBJ1-4 - - TRBV5-5 CASSWELATNEKLFF TGTGCCAGCAGCTGGGAGCTAGCAACTAATGAAAAACTGTTTTTT
TRBJ2-1 - - TRBV28 CASSQTGANEQFF TGTGCCAGCAGCCAGACAGGAGCAAATGAGCAGTTCTTC
TRBJ2-7 - - TRBV15 CATSRERASSYEQYF TGTGCCACCAGCAGAGAGAGGGCTAGCTCCTACGAGCAGTACTTC
TRBJ1-2 once - TRBV25-1 CASSDDRRPHYGYTF TGTGCCAGCAGTGATGACAGGCGCCCTCACTATGGCTACACCTTC
TRBJ1-5 - - TRBV25-1 CASSVTEDSHQPQHF TGTGCCAGCAGTGTAACCGAGGACAGTCATCAGCCCCAGCATTTT